This T cell receptor beta chain appears in the sequencing data of a study of response to subunit inactivated influenza vaccine listed by TCRdb under 2018. For context, the study as a whole: The study used deep quantitative T cell receptor repertoire profiling to track responses to a trivalent subunit inactivated influenza vaccine.

Note on this clonotype: Its target antigen remains unknown. One base away there is no much larger clone; base qualities are not given.

Library construction relied on RT-PCR. This sample was sequenced with an Illumina HiSeq 2500. The public reads were reprocessed in TCRdb via fastp at Q25 and MiXCR, keeping in-frame beta chains. Here each entry gathers all rows of one CDR3 protein and keeps the most common genes and DNA. The table for this sample lists 590,000 or so distinct CDR3 sequences; 14% of them were counted only once. Of the sample, roughly 7.2% falls within the top ten clones. What the study reported, not specific to this receptor: The authors proposed that each seasonal influenza vaccination may bring in only a limited number of new T cells.

The material sequenced was PBMCs from blood, taken around two weeks before vaccination. This receptor was identified in a man aged 50-59 years who received an inactivated influenza vaccine. Donor details come from another sample of the same person, matched by shared clones.

CDR3 sequence: CASSIDREQPQHF. The nucleotide sequence reads as follows: TGTGCCAGTAGTATAGATCGTGAGCAGCCCCAGCATTTT. The chain is made from TRBV19 and TRBJ1-5; the D gene cannot be resolved reliably. Trimming costs V 0 bases and J 7 bases, and their ends lie 7 bases apart. From cysteine to phenylalanine, the CDR3 is 13 amino acids long. The only DNA kept is the CDR3, 39 bases in frame from the first base. Via the germline V gene (reference sequence), CDR1 is LNHDA and CDR2 SQIVND.